Listed below are T cell receptor beta chains from one sample, sequenced in a study of graft-versus-host responses after intestinal transplantation. Their antigens remain unidentified. The repertoire was sequenced with immunoSEQ multiplex PCR; TCRdb's copy has only in-frame clones and lacks some. There are about 110,000 clones in the sample; 85% to 95% occur only once, and around 1% lies in the top ten. This material consisted of unstimulated CD8+ T cells sorted from spleen or lymph node cells, taken before transplant. All receptors derive from a human donor who was the organ donor for an intestinal transplant. Both conserved end residues are part of each CDR3. The D gene is left open where the match is weak. A row's size may be missing; if present it is once, few, many or a size class.

J gene	V gene	clone size	D gene	CDR3 protein	CDR3 DNA
TRBJ1-1	TRBV10-3	.	.	CAISEGNLNTEAFF	TGTGCCATCAGTGAGGGCAACCTAAACACTGAAGCTTTCTTT
TRBJ1-1	TRBV4-1	.	.	CASSQGVPWNTEAFF	TGCGCCAGCAGCCAAGGGGTCCCATGGAACACTGAAGCTTTCTTT
TRBJ2-1	TRBV11-3	once	.	CASSSDQGGKNNEQFF	TGTGCCAGCAGCTCAGATCAGGGAGGAAAGAACAATGAGCAGTTCTTC
TRBJ1-2	TRBV27	once	.	CATSTGPSYGYTF	TGTGCCACCTCGACAGGTCCTTCCTATGGCTACACCTTC
TRBJ1-2	TRBV28	.	.	CASSLGRGNGYTF	TGTGCCAGCAGTTTAGGCAGGGGCAATGGCTACACCTTC
TRBJ2-2	TRBV5-6	.	TRBD1	CASSLAGTGGTGELFF	TGTGCCAGCAGCTTGGCCGGGACAGGGGGAACCGGGGAGCTGTTTTTT
TRBJ2-1	TRBV7-8	.	TRBD2	CASSSSGDYNEQFF	TGTGCCAGCAGCTCTAGCGGAGATTACAATGAGCAGTTCTTC
TRBJ1-2	TRBV9	.	.	CASSVGERGVYGYTF	TGTGCCAGCAGCGTAGGAGAAAGGGGGGTTTATGGCTACACCTTC
TRBJ2-1	TRBV10-3	.	.	CAISVRLPGIYNEQFF	TGTGCCATCAGTGTGAGACTACCGGGTATATACAATGAGCAGTTCTTC
TRBJ2-5	TRBV25-1	.	.	CASSPPGHGTQYF	TGTGCCAGCAGTCCTCCGGGACATGGTACCCAGTACTTC
TRBJ2-5	TRBV29-1	once	.	CSVWDGRAQYF	TGCAGCGTATGGGACGGTCGGGCCCAGTACTTC
TRBJ2-2	TRBV28	.	.	CASSLSGTGELFF	TGTGCCAGCAGTTTGTCAGGGACCGGGGAGCTGTTTTTT
TRBJ2-1	TRBV14	.	.	CASGRLGYEQFF	TGTGCCAGCGGAAGACTCGGCTATGAGCAGTTCTTC
TRBJ1-5	TRBV6-5	.	.	CASSYSTGAPRQPQHF	TGTGCCAGCAGTTACTCGACGGGGGCCCCGCGTCAGCCCCAGCATTTT